The 7 T cell receptor beta chains reported below all come from one sample, sequenced in a study of T cells after yellow fever vaccination (dated by TCRdb to the late 2010s). Library construction relied on 5' RACE. TCRdb lists the instrument as Illumina HiSeq 2500. Using fastp trimming at Q25 and MiXCR clonotype assembly, TCRdb reanalyzed the public sequencing data and kept in-frame beta chains. All rows with the same CDR3 protein become a single entry with the most common DNA and genes. The sample table records approximately 610,000 distinct CDR3 sequences; roughly a sixth of these occur just once. 15% to 20% of the sample is in the top ten clones. The intended sense of this specimen's treatment or condition label: live attenuated yellow fever vaccine strain. The sample consisted of PBMCs, taken 5 to 6 days after the first yellow fever vaccination. The receptors stem from a young man who received the YFV17D yellow fever vaccine.

The table lists this clonotype with many counts. The V gene is TRBV20-1, the J gene TRBJ2-1; a possible D gene is TRBD2 (5 bases). The germline V gene encodes CDR1 DFQATT and CDR2 SNEGSKA (reference sequence). This CDR3 region has 13 residues. The V end lost 1 base, the J end lost 3 bases, and 7 bases lay between the germline ends. The CDR3: CSARVGDYNEQFF. As DNA, the CDR3 is TGCAGTGCTAGAGTCGGGGACTACAATGAGCAGTTCTTC.

The genes are TRBV27 and TRBJ2-4; the D is unclear. Trimming pared 10 bases from V and 0 bases from J, leaving 19 bases between. In germline, CDR1 is MNHEY, CDR2 SMNVEV (reference sequence). The CDR3 spans 16 residues. CDR3: CAINLFRDLAKNIQYF. CDR3 DNA: TGTGCCATCAATCTCTTCCGCGACTTAGCCAAAAACATTCAGTACTTC.

The CDR3 region is CASGGSYYEQYF. The CDR3 DNA follows: TGTGCCAGCGGTGGCAGTTACTACGAGCAGTACTTC. The gene calls are TRBV12-3 or TRBV12-4 and TRBJ2-7; D gene unclear. V gave up 8 bases and J gave up 3 bases, with 11 bases separating them. The length of the CDR3 is 12 residues.

There are a few counts of this clonotype. The DNA of the CDR3 is TGCAGTGCTGGCGCAGGGGGAGGATTCGACTATGGCTACACCTTC. This translates into CSAGAGGGFDYGYTF. The chain is built from TRBV20-1 and TRBJ1-2, with 7 bases that match TRBD1. The CDR3 consists of 15 residues. Losses at the gene ends were 5 bases for V and 3 bases for J; bases not matched to a gene: 12. The germline V gene encodes CDR1 DFQATT and CDR2 SNEGSKA (reference sequence).

At least ten counts were recorded for this clonotype. The chain couples TRBV5-1 to TRBJ2-7; perhaps D is TRBD1 or TRBD2 (5 bases each). The V gene lost 9 bases and the J gene lost 4 bases, with 14 bases spanning the gap. The CDR3 is 12 residues long. The germline V gene has CDR1 SGHRS and CDR2 YFSETQ. For the CDR3, the DNA is TGCGCCACCCGAGGGGTTTGTTACGAGCAGTACGTC. Translated, it gives CATRGVCYEQYV.

The chain links TRBV20-1 to TRBJ1-2; no clear D gene. CDR3 length: 13 residues. V was trimmed by 4 bases and J by 6 bases, leaving 15 bases between them. Germline V gene lookup returns CDR1 DFQATT and CDR2 SNEGSKA (reference sequence). CDR3 loop: CSANIDQSHGYTF. The CDR3 DNA is TGCAGTGCTAACATTGATCAATCTCATGGCTACACCTTC.

Details on this clonotype: A read error may explain this, as a much larger clone is one base away. The rearrangement uses TRBV9 and TRBJ2-1; 8 nucleotides agree with TRBD2. CDR3 length: 14 amino acids. V lost 4 bases, J lost 10 bases, and 10 bases stayed unmatched. Looked up from germline, CDR1 is SGDLS and CDR2 is YYNGEE. This CDR3 is CASSSWTSLSEQFF. The CDR3 DNA follows: TGTGCCAGCAGCTCCTGGACTAGCCTTTCAGAGCAGTTCTTC.